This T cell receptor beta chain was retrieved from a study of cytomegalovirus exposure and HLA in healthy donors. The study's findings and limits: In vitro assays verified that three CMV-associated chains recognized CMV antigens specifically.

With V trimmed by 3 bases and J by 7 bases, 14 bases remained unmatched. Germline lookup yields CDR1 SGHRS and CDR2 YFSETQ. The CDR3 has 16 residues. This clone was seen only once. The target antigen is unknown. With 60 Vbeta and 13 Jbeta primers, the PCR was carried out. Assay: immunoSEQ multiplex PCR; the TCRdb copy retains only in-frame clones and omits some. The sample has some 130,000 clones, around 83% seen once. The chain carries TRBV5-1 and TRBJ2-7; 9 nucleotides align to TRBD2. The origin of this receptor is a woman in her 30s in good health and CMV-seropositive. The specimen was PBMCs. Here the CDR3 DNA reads TGCGCCAGCAGCTCACCGTCTAGCGGGGTCTCGGGAGAGCAGTACTTC. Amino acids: CASSSPSSGVSGEQYF.